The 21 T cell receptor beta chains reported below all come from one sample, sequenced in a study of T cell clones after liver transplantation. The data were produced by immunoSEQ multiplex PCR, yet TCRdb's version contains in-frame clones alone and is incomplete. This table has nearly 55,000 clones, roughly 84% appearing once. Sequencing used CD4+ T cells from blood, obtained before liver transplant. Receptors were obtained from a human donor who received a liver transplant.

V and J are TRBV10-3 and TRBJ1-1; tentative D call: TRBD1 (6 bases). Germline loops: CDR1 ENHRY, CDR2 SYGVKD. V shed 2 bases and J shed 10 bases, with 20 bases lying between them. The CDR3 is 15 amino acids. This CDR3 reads CAISEGTLILRGAFF. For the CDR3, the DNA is TGTGCCATCAGTGAGGGGACACTTATCTTACGGGGAGCTTTCTTT.

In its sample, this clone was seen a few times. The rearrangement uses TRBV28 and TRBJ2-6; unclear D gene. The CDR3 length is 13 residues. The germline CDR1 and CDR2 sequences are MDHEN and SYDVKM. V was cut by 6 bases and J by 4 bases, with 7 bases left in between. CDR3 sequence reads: CASRGNGANVLTF. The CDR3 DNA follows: TGTGCCAGCAGAGGGAACGGGGCCAACGTCCTGACTTTC.

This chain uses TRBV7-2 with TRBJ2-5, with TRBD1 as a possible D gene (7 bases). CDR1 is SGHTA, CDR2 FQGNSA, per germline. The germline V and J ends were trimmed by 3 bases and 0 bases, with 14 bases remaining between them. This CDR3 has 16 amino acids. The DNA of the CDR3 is TGTGCCAGCAGCTTGGCCCAGGGGGGTTACCAAGAGACCCAGTACTTC. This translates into CASSLAQGGYQETQYF.

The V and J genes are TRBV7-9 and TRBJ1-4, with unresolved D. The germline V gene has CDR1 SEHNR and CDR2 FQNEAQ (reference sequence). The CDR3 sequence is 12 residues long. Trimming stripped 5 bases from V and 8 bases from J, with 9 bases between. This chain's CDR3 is CASSPFDEKLFF. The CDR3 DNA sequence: TGTGCCAGCAGCCCTTTCGACGAAAAACTGTTTTTT.

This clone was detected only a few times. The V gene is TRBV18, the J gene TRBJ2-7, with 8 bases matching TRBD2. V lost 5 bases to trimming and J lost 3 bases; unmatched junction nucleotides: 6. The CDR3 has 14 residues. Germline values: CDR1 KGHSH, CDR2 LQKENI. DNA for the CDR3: TGTGCCAGCTCAATCTCCGGGACTAGCTACGAGCAGTACTTC. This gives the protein CASSISGTSYEQYF.

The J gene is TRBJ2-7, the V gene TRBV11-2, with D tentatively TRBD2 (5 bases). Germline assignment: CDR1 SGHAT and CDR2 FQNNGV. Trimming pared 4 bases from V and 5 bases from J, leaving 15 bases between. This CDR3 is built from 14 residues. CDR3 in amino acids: CASSWTRGSDEQYF. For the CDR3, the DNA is TGTGCCAGCAGCTGGACCCGGGGTAGCGACGAGCAGTACTTC.

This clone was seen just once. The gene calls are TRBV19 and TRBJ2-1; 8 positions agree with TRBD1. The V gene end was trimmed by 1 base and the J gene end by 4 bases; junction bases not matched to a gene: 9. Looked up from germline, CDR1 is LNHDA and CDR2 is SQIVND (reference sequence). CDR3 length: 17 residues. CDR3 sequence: CASSIASSGTGYNEQFF. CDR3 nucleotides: TGTGCCAGTAGTATAGCCTCCTCCGGGACAGGTTACAATGAGCAGTTCTTC.

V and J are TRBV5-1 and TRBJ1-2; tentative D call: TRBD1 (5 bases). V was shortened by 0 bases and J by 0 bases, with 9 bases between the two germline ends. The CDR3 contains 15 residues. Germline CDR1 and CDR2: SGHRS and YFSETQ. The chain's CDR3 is CASSLVPTANYGYTF. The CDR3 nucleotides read TGCGCCAGCAGCTTGGTACCGACAGCTAACTATGGCTACACCTTC.

The DNA of the CDR3 is TGTGCCAGCAGCTTAGACGGAGGCGGCACAGATACGCAGTATTTT. Its translation is CASSLDGGGTDTQYF. The J gene is TRBJ2-3, the V gene TRBV7-3, with D possibly being TRBD2 (5 bases). CDR1 and CDR2 from the germline V gene are SGHTA and FQGTGA. V was shortened by 2 bases and J by 1 base, with 10 bases between the two germline ends. The CDR3 is made up of 15 amino acids.

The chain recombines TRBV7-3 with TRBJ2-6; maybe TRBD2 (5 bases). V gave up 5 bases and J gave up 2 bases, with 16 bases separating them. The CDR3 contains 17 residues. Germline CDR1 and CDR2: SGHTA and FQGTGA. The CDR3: CASSPAGLSPGANVLTF. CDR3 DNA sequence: TGTGCCAGCAGCCCCGCGGGCCTATCCCCTGGGGCCAACGTCCTGACTTTC.

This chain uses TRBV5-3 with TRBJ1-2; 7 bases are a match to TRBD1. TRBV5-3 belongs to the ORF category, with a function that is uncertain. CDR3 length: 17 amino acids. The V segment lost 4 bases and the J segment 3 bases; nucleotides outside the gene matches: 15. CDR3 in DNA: TGTGCCAGAAGCGGGGCGAGGGGGCGCCCCGAATACTATGGCTACACCTTC. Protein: CARSGARGRPEYYGYTF.

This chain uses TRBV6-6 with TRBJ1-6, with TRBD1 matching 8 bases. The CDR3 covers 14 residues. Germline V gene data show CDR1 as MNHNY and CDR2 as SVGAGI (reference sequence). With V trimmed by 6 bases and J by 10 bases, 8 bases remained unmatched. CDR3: CASRGQGEGSPLHF. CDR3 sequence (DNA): TGTGCCAGCAGAGGACAGGGTGAAGGCTCACCCCTCCACTTT.

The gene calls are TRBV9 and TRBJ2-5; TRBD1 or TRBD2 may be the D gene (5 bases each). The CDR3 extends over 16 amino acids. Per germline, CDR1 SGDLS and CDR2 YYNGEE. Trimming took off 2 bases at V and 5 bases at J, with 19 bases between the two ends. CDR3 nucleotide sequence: TGTGCCAGCAGCGTCGAGGGGAAGGGCAAGGGGGAGACCCAGTACTTC. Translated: CASSVEGKGKGETQYF.

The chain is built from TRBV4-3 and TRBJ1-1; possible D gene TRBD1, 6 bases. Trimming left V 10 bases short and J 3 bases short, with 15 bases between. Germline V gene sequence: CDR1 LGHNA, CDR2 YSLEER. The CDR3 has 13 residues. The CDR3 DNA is TGCGCCACCTCTACGGGGGCTTACACTGAAGCTTTCTTT. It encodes CATSTGAYTEAFF.

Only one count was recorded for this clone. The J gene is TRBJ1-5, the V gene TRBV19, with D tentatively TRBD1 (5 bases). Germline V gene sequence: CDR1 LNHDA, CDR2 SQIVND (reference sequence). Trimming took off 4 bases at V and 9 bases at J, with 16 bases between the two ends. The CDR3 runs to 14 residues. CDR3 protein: CASSKWGLVGPQHF. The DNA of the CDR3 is TGTGCCAGTAGTAAGTGGGGCTTAGTGGGGCCCCAGCATTTT.

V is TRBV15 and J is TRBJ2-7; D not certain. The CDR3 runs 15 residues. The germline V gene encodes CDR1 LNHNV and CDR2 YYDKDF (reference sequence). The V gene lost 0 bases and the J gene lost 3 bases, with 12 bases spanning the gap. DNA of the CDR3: TGTGCCACCAGCAGAGACGTCGGCTTAGGCTACGAGCAGTACTTC. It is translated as CATSRDVGLGYEQYF.

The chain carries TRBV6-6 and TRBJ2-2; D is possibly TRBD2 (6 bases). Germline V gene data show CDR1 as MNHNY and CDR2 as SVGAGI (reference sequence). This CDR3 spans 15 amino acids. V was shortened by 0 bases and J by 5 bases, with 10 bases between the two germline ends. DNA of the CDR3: TGTGCCAGCAGTTACTCCCGGGGGAATACCGGGGAGCTGTTTTTT. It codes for CASSYSRGNTGELFF.

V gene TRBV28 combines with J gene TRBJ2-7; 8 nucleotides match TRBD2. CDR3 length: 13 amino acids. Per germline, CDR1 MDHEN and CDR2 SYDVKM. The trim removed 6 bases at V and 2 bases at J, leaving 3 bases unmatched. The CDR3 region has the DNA TGTGCCAGCAGGGTGGGACTAGCCTACGAGCAGTACTTC. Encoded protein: CASRVGLAYEQYF.

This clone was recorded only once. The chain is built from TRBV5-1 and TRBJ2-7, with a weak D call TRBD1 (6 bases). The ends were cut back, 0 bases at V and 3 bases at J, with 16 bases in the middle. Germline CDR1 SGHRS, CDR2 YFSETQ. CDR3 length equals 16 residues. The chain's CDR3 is CASSLGDIALIYEQYF. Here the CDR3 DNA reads TGCGCCAGCAGCTTGGGGGACATTGCGTTAATCTACGAGCAGTACTTC.

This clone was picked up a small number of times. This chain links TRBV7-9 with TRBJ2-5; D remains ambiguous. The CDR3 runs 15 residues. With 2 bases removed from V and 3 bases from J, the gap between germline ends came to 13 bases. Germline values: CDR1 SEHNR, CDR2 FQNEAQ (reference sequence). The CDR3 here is CASSLSLGAEETQYF. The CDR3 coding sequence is TGTGCCAGCAGCTTATCGCTAGGAGCCGAAGAGACCCAGTACTTC.

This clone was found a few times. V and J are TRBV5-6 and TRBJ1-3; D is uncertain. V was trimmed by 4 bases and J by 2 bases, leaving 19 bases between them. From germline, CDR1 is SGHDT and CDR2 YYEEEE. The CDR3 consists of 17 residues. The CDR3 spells CASSLVGETEPGNTIYF. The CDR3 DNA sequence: TGTGCCAGCAGCCTGGTCGGGGAGACCGAACCTGGAAACACCATATATTTT.